The 25 T cell receptor beta chains below come from one sample, sequenced in a study of response to subunit inactivated influenza vaccine. TCRdb recomputed calls from the RT-PCR reads with MiXCR, one row per CDR3 protein. The table includes around 200,000 distinct CDR3 sequences, about an eighth detected once. The specimen comprised CD8+ T cells sorted from PBMCs, sampled 5 days after vaccination. The receptors derive from a man in his forties or fifties who received an inactivated influenza vaccine.

CDR3 residues: CASSQRLAGDYTGELFF. CDR3 in DNA: TGCGCCAGCAGCCAACGACTAGCGGGAGATTACACCGGGGAGCTGTTTTTT. This chain connects TRBV4-3 to TRBJ2-2; 12 positions match TRBD2. V shed 2 bases, J shed 3 bases, and the junction held 4 bases outside the gene matches. There are 17 residues in the CDR3. Germline assignment: CDR1 LGHNA and CDR2 YSLEER.

This clonotype has more than one count but fewer than ten. The chain is built from TRBV28 and TRBJ2-7; a possible D gene is TRBD1 (6 bases). In germline, CDR1 is MDHEN, CDR2 SYDVKM. This CDR3 region has 15 residues. V was trimmed by 5 bases and J by 2 bases, leaving 16 bases between them. The CDR3 spells CASSQGTGFTYEQYF. CDR3 in DNA: TGTGCCAGCAGTCAAGGAACAGGGTTTACCTACGAGCAGTACTTC.

The chain links TRBV29-1 to TRBJ2-7, with 11 positions matching TRBD2. The germline CDR1 and CDR2 sequences are SQVTM and ANQGSEA. The V and J ends lost 6 bases and 3 bases, in that order; junction bases with no gene match: 10. The CDR3 contains 15 residues. The CDR3 region has the DNA TGCAGCGTCCAAAATTTACTAGCGGGAGTCTACGAGCAGTACTTC. The encoded protein is CSVQNLLAGVYEQYF.

This clonotype was counted only a few times. The chain employs TRBV7-3 and TRBJ2-3, with 11 bases lining up with TRBD2. Germline-derived CDR1 and CDR2 are SGHTA and FQGTGA. The CDR3 totals 20 residues. V gave up 0 bases and J gave up 0 bases; unmatched junction bases: 11. The CDR3 loop reads CASSLTGLAESLDSTDTQYF. The CDR3 coding sequence is TGTGCCAGCAGCTTAACGGGACTAGCGGAAAGCTTAGATAGCACAGATACGCAGTATTTT.

Points on this clonotype: A read error may produce the germline difference seen at one junction end. This chain joins TRBV24-1 and TRBJ1-1; D possibly corresponds to TRBD1 (5 bases). Looked up from germline, CDR1 is KGHDR and CDR2 is SFDVKD. This CDR3 is 13 amino acids long. This chain's CDR3 is CVTRAGQNTEAFF. CDR3 in DNA: TGTGTCACCCGCGCTGGACAGAACACTGAAGCTTTCTTT.

The sample holds one count of this clonotype. The chain employs TRBV2 and TRBJ2-7; 9 bases are shared with TRBD1. V lost 8 bases and J lost 5; bases outside the gene matches: 7. The CDR3 totals 13 residues. Germline values: CDR1 SNHLY, CDR2 FYNNEI. The CDR3 spells CASGGTGNDEQYF. The CDR3 DNA reads TGTGCCAGCGGGGGGACAGGGAACGACGAGCAGTACTTC.

The chain has TRBV5-1 and TRBJ1-1; D unresolved. V was clipped by 0 bases and J by 0 bases, with 9 bases between them. This CDR3 is 15 amino acids long. Germline CDR1 is SGHRS and CDR2 is YFSETQ. Here the CDR3 reads CASSLDVNMNTEAFF. The DNA for the CDR3 is TGCGCCAGCAGCTTGGATGTGAACATGAACACTGAAGCTTTCTTT. Variable domain in full (rest from reference TRBV5-1 and TRBJ1-1): KAGVTQTPRYLIKTRGQQVTLSCSPISGHRSVSWYQQTPGQGLQFLFEYFSETQRNKGNFPGRFSGRQFSNSRSEMNVSTLELGDSALYLCASSLDVNMNTEAFFGQGTRLTVV.

This clonotype was detected a few times. The V and J genes are TRBV5-1 and TRBJ2-2, with TRBD1 matching over 7 bases. Unmatched junction bases numbered 8, after V lost 2 bases and J lost 4 bases. The CDR3 sequence is 16 residues long. Germline V gene data show CDR1 as SGHRS and CDR2 as YFSETQ. The DNA for the CDR3 is TGCGCCAGCAGCTTTTCGACAGGGCAGAGCACCGGGGAGCTGTTTTTT. Amino acids: CASSFSTGQSTGELFF.

This chain uses TRBV6-5 with TRBJ1-2; possible D gene TRBD1, 6 bases. The CDR3 has 17 residues. Germline V gene data show CDR1 as MNHEY and CDR2 as SVGAGI. Trimming removed 0 bases from V and 4 bases from J, with 18 bases in between. CDR3 region: CASSYSTGRTLVYGYTF. The CDR3 nucleotides are TGTGCCAGCAGTTACTCAACAGGGCGTACTCTGGTCTATGGCTACACCTTC.

This clonotype was observed a few times. The J gene is TRBJ2-5, the V gene TRBV29-1; the D is unclear. Germline-derived CDR1 and CDR2 are SQVTM and ANQGSEA. The CDR3 loop spans 16 amino acids. The V end lost 0 bases, the J end lost 0 bases, and 14 bases lay between the germline ends. CDR3 protein: CSVEDLKLGYQETQYF. CDR3 nucleotide sequence: TGCAGCGTTGAAGATCTAAAGCTGGGGTACCAAGAGACCCAGTACTTC.

V is TRBV7-6 and J is TRBJ2-3; 15 bases are a match to TRBD2. J lost 2 bases, V lost 5 bases, and 8 bases had no gene match. In germline, CDR1 is SGHVS, CDR2 FNYEAQ. This CDR3 spans 18 amino acids. Here the CDR3 DNA reads TGTGCCAGCAGCCTGGGACTAGCGGGGGGTCTTGACACAGATACGCAGTATTTT. It translates to CASSLGLAGGLDTDTQYF.

This clonotype was seen more than once but under ten times. This chain uses TRBV4-2 with TRBJ2-7, with D hard to call. This CDR3 is 14 amino acids long. CDR1 and CDR2 from the germline V gene are LGHNA and YNFKEQ. The germline V and J ends were trimmed by 1 base and 1 base, with 8 bases remaining between them. The CDR3 DNA is TGTGCCAGCAGCCAAGTTGGACCGTCCTACGAGCAGTACTTC. Translated: CASSQVGPSYEQYF.

This clonotype was detected many times. The rearrangement uses TRBV7-9 and TRBJ2-7; D is unclear. The CDR3 runs 13 residues. Trimming left V 4 bases short and J 0 bases short, with 7 bases between. Germline V lookup: CDR1 SEHNR, CDR2 FQNEAQ (reference sequence). The CDR3 reads CASSSPSSYEQYF. CDR3 sequence (DNA): TGTGCCAGCAGCTCCCCGAGCTCCTACGAGCAGTACTTC. Full variable domain (remainder filled in from reference TRBV7-9 and TRBJ2-7): DTGVSQNPRHKITKRGQNVTFRCDPISEHNRLYWYRQTLGQGPEFLTYFQNEAQLEKSRLLSDRFSAERPKGSFSTLEIQRTEQGDSAMYLCASSSPSSYEQYFGPGTRLTVT.

The gene calls are TRBV9 and TRBJ2-3; D is uncertain. Trimming shortened V by 0 bases and J by 4 bases, and 6 bases separated the two germline ends. Looked up from germline, CDR1 is SGDLS and CDR2 is YYNGEE. The CDR3 runs 13 residues. DNA of the CDR3: TGTGCCAGCAGCGTAGATCATCCAGATACGCAGTATTTT. Amino acids: CASSVDHPDTQYF.

This clonotype was observed at least ten times. The chain's CDR3 is CASSQGDSSYEQYF. In DNA, the CDR3 is TGCGCCAGCAGCCAGGGGGACAGCTCCTACGAGCAGTACTTC. V and J are TRBV5-1 and TRBJ2-7; 7 bases map to TRBD1. The CDR3 has 14 residues. Germline V gene sequence: CDR1 SGHRS, CDR2 YFSETQ. Trimming at V came to 4 bases and at J to 0 bases, leaving 4 bases not matched to a gene.

This clonotype came up a few times. This chain joins TRBV7-8 and TRBJ2-7; 7 nucleotides match TRBD2. CDR3 length: 14 residues. V trimming: 5 bases; J trimming: 2 bases; junction bases outside the gene matches: 6. The germline gives CDR1 SGHVS, CDR2 FQNEAQ. Here the CDR3 DNA reads TGTGCCAGCAGCCGAGCGGGAACCACCTACGAGCAGTACTTC. Its protein is CASSRAGTTYEQYF. The variable domain in full, completed from reference TRBV7-8 and TRBJ2-7, reads GAGVSQSPRYKVAKRGQDVALRCDPISGHVSLFWYQQALGQGPEFLTYFQNEAQLDKSGLPSDRFFAERPEGSVSTLKIQRTQQEDSAVYLCASSRAGTTYEQYFGPGTRLTVT.

This clonotype was observed a few times. This chain joins TRBV7-9 and TRBJ1-2; 8 bases fit TRBD1. The germline V gene encodes CDR1 SEHNR and CDR2 FQNEAQ (reference sequence). The CDR3 has 14 residues. Germline trimming cut 2 bases from V and 6 bases from J; bases unmatched to any gene: 5. Written as DNA, the CDR3 is TGTGCCAGCAGCTTATTAAAGACAGGGGATGGCTACACCTTC. Protein: CASSLLKTGDGYTF.

There are a few counts of this clonotype. The V and J genes are TRBV28 and TRBJ2-7; 9 nucleotides line up with TRBD2. The V gene's germline CDR1 is MDHEN and CDR2 SYDVKM. V lost 5 bases to trimming and J lost 5 bases; unmatched junction nucleotides: 10. CDR3 length: 15 residues. CDR3 DNA sequence: TGTGCCAGCAGTCGTTTAGCGGGAGAGCCTGACGAGCAGTACTTC. Translated, it gives CASSRLAGEPDEQYF.

This clonotype was counted only a few times. This chain connects TRBV4-3 to TRBJ2-3; TRBD2 is a possible D gene (6 bases). V dropped 0 bases and J dropped 6 bases, with 16 bases sitting between them. The germline CDR1 and CDR2 sequences are LGHNA and YSLEER. The length of the CDR3 is 16 residues. The CDR3 DNA follows: TGCGCCAGCAGCCAAGACCCCGGGCCGGCGGGGGATACGCAGTATTTT. Amino acids: CASSQDPGPAGDTQYF.

This clonotype was counted only a few times. The chain carries TRBV7-2 and TRBJ2-3, with a weak D call TRBD2 (5 bases). The germline V gene encodes CDR1 SGHTA and CDR2 FQGNSA. The ends were cut back, 5 bases at V and 5 bases at J, with 20 bases in the middle. This CDR3 has 16 amino acids. The CDR3 DNA sequence: TGTGCCAGCAGCCCCCCGGACTCAATCCGGGGAGATACGCAGTATTTT. Translation: CASSPPDSIRGDTQYF.

V is TRBV13 and J is TRBJ2-3, with 10 bases lining up with TRBD2. Per germline, CDR1 PRHDT and CDR2 FYEKMQ (reference sequence). The trim removed 0 bases at V and 4 bases at J, leaving 7 bases unmatched. The CDR3 sequence is 17 residues long. The CDR3 sequence: CASSLGWLAGEADTQYF. The DNA of the CDR3 is TGTGCCAGCAGCTTAGGATGGCTAGCGGGAGAAGCAGATACGCAGTATTTT.

This chain connects TRBV25-1 to TRBJ1-1, with D perhaps matching TRBD1 (5 bases). The CDR3 runs 14 residues. In germline, CDR1 is MGHDK, CDR2 SYGVNS. The V gene lost 9 bases and the J gene lost 5 bases, with 19 bases spanning the gap. CDR3 protein: CASKTAGMGTEAFF. CDR3 DNA: TGTGCCAGTAAAACCGCAGGGATGGGGACTGAAGCTTTCTTT.

This clonotype was seen more than once but under ten times. This chain joins TRBV11-2 and TRBJ1-2; D is unresolved. Trimming removed 6 bases from V and 5 bases from J, with 13 bases in between. The CDR3 runs to 13 residues. CDR1 SGHAT and CDR2 FQNNGV come from the germline V gene. In nucleotides, the CDR3 is TGTGCCAGCAGTTCTGCTGCTGCTTATGGCTACACCTTC. This sequence encodes CASSSAAAYGYTF.

The V gene is TRBV7-9, the J gene TRBJ2-2; 10 nucleotides match TRBD1. Germline-derived CDR1 and CDR2 are SEHNR and FQNEAQ (reference sequence). Losses at the gene ends were 4 bases for V and 6 bases for J; bases not matched to a gene: 8. The length of the CDR3 is 16 residues. In DNA, the CDR3 is TGTGCCAGCAGCTCGAACCGGGACAGGGGCCCCGGGGAGCTGTTTTTT. Translated, it gives CASSSNRDRGPGELFF.

This clonotype was counted between two and nine times. This chain uses TRBV7-2 with TRBJ2-1, with 11 bases aligning to TRBD2. J was trimmed by 2 bases and V by 5 bases; bases with no gene match: 5. The CDR3 runs 16 residues. The V gene's germline CDR1 is SGHTA and CDR2 FQGNSA. This CDR3 reads CASSAGLADTYNEQFF. In DNA, the CDR3 is TGTGCCAGCAGCGCGGGACTAGCGGATACCTACAATGAGCAGTTCTTC.